At least ten counts were recorded for the clone carrying this T cell receptor (beta chain). Its antigen is still unknown. V lost 3 bases and J lost 4, with 9 bases in between. The CDR3 spans 13 residues. Per the germline V gene, CDR1 is SGHTA and CDR2 is FQGNSA. MiXCR was run by TCRdb on the reads, yielding one entry per CDR3 protein. Here the sample spans a few hundred thousand distinct CDR3 sequences, roughly 43% being singletons. This sample is part of a study of T cell repertoires in cytomegalovirus infection. This sequence was found in a human donor in good health (CMV status not recorded). Some clones in this sample may be carry-over from other donors' samples. The material was cultured PBMCs, obtained from culture after CMV antigen stimulation. The chain couples TRBV7-2 to TRBJ1-1, with D maybe TRBD1 (6 bases). CDR3 sequence (DNA): TGTGCCAGCAGCTTGAGACAGGCCACTGAAGCTTTCTTT. The encoded protein is CASSLRQATEAFF.